The subject of this entry is one T cell receptor (beta chain). This clone was detected once. Its target antigen remains unknown. No base-level quality is on record; no much larger clone is a single base apart. The record originates from a study of cytomegalovirus exposure and HLA in healthy donors (TCRdb year 2017). A note on the overall study: According to a later analysis, the approximately 120 validation repertoires were produced on the same platform as the roughly 720 repertoires of the first cohort. The study aimed to test whether cataloging public T cell receptors could reveal signatures of past pathogen exposure. In addition to the first cohort of several hundred subjects, a separate validation cohort of around 110 different subjects was used. The study combined high-throughput TCR immunosequencing, statistical association of individual TCRs with disease status, and machine learning to predict cytomegalovirus infection status.

Results and caveats for the whole study, not just this receptor: According to the authors, the approach could potentially be generalized to other disease states and immunological phenotypes. Across donors, most TCR sequences were observed very rarely, whereas some public TCRs were present in many individuals. In a later analysis, TCRs clustered in the first cohort were found to also tend to co-occur in the 120 validation repertoires, with about 94% of cluster scores above 0. In vitro tests confirmed that a few of the cytomegalovirus-associated TCR beta chains recognize cytomegalovirus antigens. In the study, 150 to 200 TCR beta chains were listed as associated with cytomegalovirus. In both the original and validation cohorts, the classifier was reported to diagnose cytomegalovirus status with high specificity and sensitivity. All 120 or so repertoires were used to score co-occurrence in the validation cohort in a later analysis, because that analysis had no HLA typing for the cohort.

The donors were included in the validation cohort of 120 subjects, a group kept apart from the 666-subject first cohort. In the germline V gene, CDR1 corresponds to SGDLS and CDR2 to YYNGEE. The CDR3 covers 17 residues, taking in both the cysteine and the phenylalanine. Of all the DNA, just the CDR3 is kept, 51 bases in frame from base 1. V and J are truncated by 0 bases and 7 bases respectively, leaving an intervening sequence of 20 bases. Library preparation employed the immunoSEQ multiplex PCR assay. From the authors' description of their analysis: To diagnose cytomegalovirus status from the catalog of TCR beta chain sequences, a statistical classification framework was built. TCRdb provides this immuneACCESS table in a form limited to in-frame rearrangements. Some clones are lacking; in checked studies, under half of them reflect an unresolved V gene, and why the rest are absent is not known. The V and J calls and clone size come from that table; D and trimming were worked out from the DNA. Across this sample there are fewer than 300,000 clones, with roughly 88% seen only once. The biggest ten clones account for about 0.9% of the sample.

The receptor comes from a woman in her late teens or twenties in good health and CMV-seronegative. Sequenced material: PBMCs. The V gene is TRBV9 and the J gene is TRBJ2-1, with TRBD1 perhaps the D gene, on 6 matching bases. The CDR3 reads CASSVEPRQAFFNEQFF. Here is the DNA: TGTGCCAGCAGCGTAGAACCCCGACAGGCCTTCTTTAATGAGCAGTTCTTC.